The source of this T cell receptor (beta chain) is a study of read filtering for tumor transcriptome and immune sequencing (dated by TCRdb to 2020 to 2022). Notes on the research overall: The cohort consisted of approximately 17 male and 14 female patients, with a mean age of approximately 66 years and an age range of about 40 to 90. By revised international staging, about 8 patients were R-ISS I, some 17 were R-ISS II and more than five were R-ISS III. After DNase treatment, whole-transcriptome libraries were prepared using the TruSeq RNA Access Library Prep Kit. TCR-region mapped reads per sample ranged from about 3.5 to 10.27 million with IR-seq versus only roughly 85 to 1273 with RNA-seq. Using the same bone marrow samples, the study ran both targeted immune repertoire sequencing and bulk whole-transcriptome sequencing and then compared the TCR repertoires from each method. A main aim was a read-filtering strategy for immune repertoire data, specifically whether clonotypes supported by a single read should be removed.

Paper-wide results and their limitations: The sorted CD138-negative fraction was not purified T cells but a mixed bone marrow immune population. Single-read clonotypes made up about 87% of clonotypes but approximately 3.5% of total reads in IR-seq, and approximately 73% of clonotypes and roughly 45% of reads in RNA-seq. Compared with RNA-seq, IR-seq captured clonotypes at much higher depth and more reliably, and a smaller IR-seq throughput was enough to identify most shared clonotypes. The correlation between IR-seq and RNA-seq shared clonotype proportions was increased by removal of single-read clonotypes.

Every patient had bone marrow sampled at the time of active disease. Bone marrow mononuclear cells were isolated by Ficoll-Hypaque density gradient centrifugation. Myeloma plasma cells were removed and CD138-negative cells were collected by negative selection after labeling with CD138 magnetic microbeads on a MACS separator. Flow cytometry with CD138 antibodies on an Attune NxT was used to check how pure the isolated cells were. TRIzol reagent was used to extract total RNA, and a NanoDrop spectrophotometer was used to quantify the extracted RNA. For each patient, the CD138-negative bone marrow sample underwent paired RNA-seq and IR-seq. Based on the germline V gene (reference sequence), the CDR1 and CDR2 sequences are DFQATT and SNEGSKA. Trimming removed 0 bases from V and 8 bases from J, leaving 13 bases between the germline ends. From cysteine to phenylalanine, the CDR3 is 13 amino acids long. Only the CDR3 portion is preserved as DNA: 39 bases, with reading frame beginning at the first base.

A word on this clonotype: Its specific antigen is unknown. Qualities for individual bases were not recorded, and no much larger clone is one base off.

TCR libraries were constructed from 400 ng RNA using the Immunoverse kit, and molecular barcoded adaptors covering alpha/delta and beta/gamma chains were employed. TCR library preparation was performed with the same RNA that was used for transcriptome sequencing. Sequencing of the TCR libraries was done on an Illumina HiSeq 4000 with 2 x 150 cycles. In the authors' own workflow: TCR reads were aligned to human V, D, J and C references and assembled into CDR3 clonotypes with MiXCR, including quality filtering and error correction. The tcR package in R was used to analyze clonotype counts and gene usage diversity. For inspection of raw mapping reads, RNA-seq reads were mapped by STAR aligner version 2.5.3a onto GRCh37 of the human genome. To test the effect of sequencing depth on detected clonotypes, IR-seq fastq files were randomly downsampled using Seqtk 1.3. TCRdb reanalyzed the raw reads on its own, using fastp at Q25 for trimming and MiXCR for clone calling, and kept in-frame beta chains. Each entry merges the rows of one CDR3 protein and shows their most common DNA and genes. The V and J calls were not made by the authors but by TCRdb's processing. The sample profile shows roughly 6,000 distinct CDR3 sequences; 23% of them were found once. Less than 60% of the sample is in the top ten clones.

This sequence originates from a donor aged 40 or over with multiple myeloma. The V gene is TRBV20-1 and the J gene is TRBJ1-2; the D gene is unclear. Sample: a population of CD138-negative cells sorted from bone marrow. This sample's cell subset or site label indicates: bone marrow mononuclear cells depleted of CD138+ plasma/myeloma cells by negative magnetic selection. Here the CDR3 is given as CSARDGGQSGYTF. The nucleotides are TGCAGTGCTAGAGATGGCGGGCAAAGCGGCTACACCTTC.